The 16 T cell receptor beta chains below come from one sample, sequenced in a study of identical twins. Using its own MiXCR run on the 5' RACE reads, TCRdb lists one record per CDR3 protein. The sample contains about 190,000 distinct CDR3 sequences, about 16% of which appear only once. The same sample was also studied in work on T cells expressing NK-cell markers.

The sequenced sample was CD8+ T cells sorted from blood. The source is a woman aged 18-29 years in good health.

The V call is TRBV29-1, the J call TRBJ2-7; D not certain. This CDR3 spans 13 amino acids. Germline values: CDR1 SQVTM, CDR2 ANQGSEA. With 4 bases removed from V and 0 bases from J, the gap between germline ends came to 10 bases. The DNA for the CDR3 is TGCAGCGTTGTAGCCGACCTCTCCTACGAGCAGTACTTC. It is translated as CSVVADLSYEQYF.

The chain is built from TRBV11-2 and TRBJ2-1; no clear D gene. Deletions cut 2 bases from V and 8 bases from J, with 16 bases between. The CDR3 covers 15 residues. Germline-derived CDR1 and CDR2 are SGHAT and FQNNGV. The CDR3 DNA follows: TGTGCCAGCAGCTTATATGGCAATAACTTAGATGAGCAGTTCTTC. Amino acids: CASSLYGNNLDEQFF.

This clonotype appeared a few times. The genes are TRBV27 and TRBJ2-7; 11 positions match TRBD1. The length of the CDR3 is 14 residues. Germline V lookup: CDR1 MNHEY, CDR2 SMNVEV (reference sequence). J gave up 2 bases and V 6 bases, and 3 bases lay outside the gene matches. The CDR3 reads CASRGTGGPYEQYF. The CDR3 DNA is TGTGCCAGCAGAGGGACAGGGGGACCCTACGAGCAGTACTTC.

In its sample, this clonotype was seen a few times. The chain joins TRBV11-1 to TRBJ2-6; 7 bases are shared with TRBD1. V trimming: 5 bases; J trimming: 1 base; junction bases outside the gene matches: 17. The CDR3 has 20 amino acids. From germline, CDR1 is SGHAT and CDR2 FQDESV (reference sequence). CDR3 bases: TGTGCCAGCAGCCCCCCATTTGTGACAGGGAACAAATCTGGGGCCAACGTCCTGACTTTC. Residues: CASSPPFVTGNKSGANVLTF. Full variable domain (outside the CDR3, taken from reference TRBV11-1 and TRBJ2-6): EAEVAQSPRYKITEKSQAVAFWCDPISGHATLYWYRQILGQGPELLVQFQDESVVDDSQLPKDRFSAERLKGVDSTLKIQPAELGDSAMYLCASSPPFVTGNKSGANVLTFGAGSRLTVL.

This clonotype was counted a few times. J is TRBJ2-2 and V is TRBV29-1; D is undetermined. CDR3 length: 15 residues. V lost 1 base, J lost 0 bases, and 9 bases lay in between. Germline V gene sequence: CDR1 SQVTM, CDR2 ANQGSEA. This CDR3 is CSVEGPGANTGELFF. CDR3 nucleotides: TGCAGCGTTGAAGGCCCAGGAGCGAACACCGGGGAGCTGTTTTTT.

This clonotype was detected a few times. The rearrangement joins TRBV30 to TRBJ1-1; D gene ambiguous. The V end lost 5 bases, the J end lost 0 bases, and 10 bases lay between the germline ends. CDR3 length: 13 amino acids. The germline V gene has CDR1 GTSNPN and CDR2 SVGIG (reference sequence). CDR3 DNA: TGTGCCTGGGAGGCGGGGATGAACACTGAAGCTTTCTTT. This codes for CAWEAGMNTEAFF.

This clonotype turned up a few times. This chain links TRBV5-1 with TRBJ2-7, with 11 bases that match TRBD1. Germline assignment: CDR1 SGHRS and CDR2 YFSETQ. The CDR3 covers 14 residues. Germline trimming cut 3 bases from V and 6 bases from J; bases unmatched to any gene: 5. CDR3 region: CASSYPGTGGEQYF. In DNA form, the CDR3 reads TGCGCCAGCAGCTACCCCGGGACAGGGGGCGAGCAGTACTTC. Variable domain in full (rest from reference TRBV5-1 and TRBJ2-7): KAGVTQTPRYLIKTRGQQVTLSCSPISGHRSVSWYQQTPGQGLQFLFEYFSETQRNKGNFPGRFSGRQFSNSRSEMNVSTLELGDSALYLCASSYPGTGGEQYFGPGTRLTVT.

The gene calls are TRBV13 and TRBJ2-5; the D gene is possibly TRBD2 (6 bases). V lost 5 bases and J 5 bases, leaving 12 bases between the germline ends. CDR3 length: 13 amino acids. Per germline, CDR1 PRHDT and CDR2 FYEKMQ (reference sequence). The CDR3 DNA sequence: TGTGCCAGCAGCCCGGGACTGGGGGAGACCCAGTACTTC. Its translation: CASSPGLGETQYF.

This clonotype has more than one count but fewer than ten. The CDR3 coding sequence is TGTGCCAGCAGCCCCATTGTGAGCTCCTACAATGAGCAGTTCTTC. Translating gives CASSPIVSSYNEQFF. This chain links TRBV5-5 with TRBJ2-1; no firm D call. The germline V gene has CDR1 SGHKS and CDR2 YYEKEE (reference sequence). V was shortened by 4 bases and J by 0 bases, with 11 bases between the two germline ends. The CDR3 contains 15 residues.

This clonotype was detected only once. The rearrangement joins TRBV20-1 to TRBJ1-1; 7 nucleotides agree with TRBD1. The trim removed 2 bases at V and 4 bases at J, leaving 4 bases unmatched. There are 13 residues in the CDR3. Germline V gene data show CDR1 as DFQATT and CDR2 as SNEGSKA (reference sequence). This CDR3 is CSARRGPGTEAFF. The DNA of the CDR3 is TGCAGTGCTAGAAGGGGGCCTGGCACTGAAGCTTTCTTT.

J is TRBJ2-1 and V is TRBV9; no clear D. Germline CDR1 reads SGDLS; CDR2 reads YYNGEE. Deletions cut 3 bases from V and 5 bases from J, with 6 bases between. This CDR3 is 12 amino acids long. This chain's CDR3 is CASSGSNNEQFF. The CDR3 nucleotides are TGTGCCAGCAGCGGGAGTAACAATGAGCAGTTCTTC.

The chain carries TRBV20-1 and TRBJ2-1; D unresolved. Trimming left V 2 bases short and J 5 bases short, with 7 bases between. This CDR3 spans 12 amino acids. Germline V gives CDR1 DFQATT, CDR2 SNEGSKA (reference sequence). The CDR3 reads CSARRGDNEQFF. CDR3 bases: TGCAGTGCTAGAAGAGGCGACAATGAGCAGTTCTTC.

The sample holds a few counts of this clonotype. The gene calls are TRBV14 and TRBJ2-5; TRBD2 matches 8 bases. The junction had 6 bases not matched to a gene; V was cut back by 4 bases and J by 5 bases. CDR1 SGHDN and CDR2 FVKESK come from the germline V gene. This CDR3 is 14 amino acids long. The CDR3 region has the DNA TGTGCCAGCAGCCCCCGGGAGGGCATCGAGACCCAGTACTTC. Its protein product is CASSPREGIETQYF.

This clonotype was seen a few times. V gene TRBV4-3 combines with J gene TRBJ1-1; tentatively, D is TRBD1 (5 bases). Germline loops: CDR1 LGHNA, CDR2 YSLEER. The V gene lost 0 bases and the J gene lost 9 bases, with 14 bases spanning the gap. The CDR3 is 14 residues long. The CDR3 protein is CASSQDSRDGKAFF. The CDR3 DNA is TGCGCCAGCAGCCAAGATTCTCGGGACGGTAAAGCTTTCTTT.

J is TRBJ1-1 and V is TRBV20-1; a possible D gene is TRBD1 (5 bases). Trimming removed 4 bases at V and 7 bases at J, with 10 bases between. CDR3 length: 11 amino acids. Germline V gene data show CDR1 as DFQATT and CDR2 as SNEGSKA (reference sequence). CDR3: CSAIPDIEAFF. DNA of the CDR3: TGCAGTGCTATTCCGGACATTGAAGCTTTCTTT.

The sample holds a few counts of this clonotype. The gene calls are TRBV7-2 and TRBJ2-1; D gene unclear. The CDR3 length is 15 residues. Germline CDR1 is SGHTA and CDR2 is FQGNSA. The V end lost 1 base, the J end lost 0 bases, and 7 bases lay between the germline ends. The DNA of the CDR3 is TGTGCCAGCAGCTTAGGGGATAACTCCTACAATGAGCAGTTCTTC. It yields the protein CASSLGDNSYNEQFF.